In its sample, the clone carrying this TCR beta chain was seen many times. Time point in this sample: sample taken at primary tumor resection. Unsorted whole RNA samples from tumor, nontumor lung or frozen PBMC were sequenced. This specimen comes from a study of spatial heterogeneity in lung cancer. Each TCR cDNA molecule carried a unique molecular identifier. In TCRdb, the 5' RACE reads were re-called with MiXCR into one record per CDR3 protein. The sample lists about 29,000 distinct CDR3 sequences, roughly 8.4% seen once, with under 40% in the top ten. Trimming removed 4 bases at V and 2 bases at J, with 11 bases between. This CDR3 contains 14 residues. Germline CDR1 and CDR2: ENHRY and SYGVKD.

The TCR was taken from a female donor with early-stage non-small cell lung cancer. The chain is built from TRBV10-3 and TRBJ2-5; the D gene is possibly TRBD1 (6 bases). The sequencing used PBMCs, collected at surgery. This CDR3 is CAISASQGQETQYF. The CDR3, as DNA: TGTGCCATCAGTGCAAGTCAGGGGCAAGAGACCCAGTACTTC.